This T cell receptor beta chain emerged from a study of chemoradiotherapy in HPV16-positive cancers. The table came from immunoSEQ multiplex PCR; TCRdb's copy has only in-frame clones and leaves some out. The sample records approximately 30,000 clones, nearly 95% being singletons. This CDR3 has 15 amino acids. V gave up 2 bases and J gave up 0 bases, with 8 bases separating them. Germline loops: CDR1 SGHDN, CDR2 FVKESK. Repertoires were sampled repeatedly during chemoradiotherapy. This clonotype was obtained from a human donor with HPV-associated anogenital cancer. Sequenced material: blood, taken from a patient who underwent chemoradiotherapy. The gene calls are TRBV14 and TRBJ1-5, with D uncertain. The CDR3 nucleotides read TGTGCCAGCAGCCAACGGCAGTTTAGCAATCAGCCCCAGCATTTT. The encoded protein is CASSQRQFSNQPQHF.